A selection of T cell receptor beta chains follows, all from one sample in a study of T-cell reconstitution after alpha-beta-depleted transplantation in children. Using its own MiXCR run on the PCR reads, TCRdb lists one record per CDR3 protein. The data contain 300,000 to 400,000 distinct CDR3 sequences, around 15% of them singletons. The material was PBMCs, mostly from graft donor cells, obtained 360 days after TCRalphabeta/CD19-depleted stem cell transplant. These receptors originate from a male patient between 2 and 10 years old who had a stem cell transplant for acute lymphoblastic leukemia, so the T cells may come from the graft donor. Both conserved end residues are part of each CDR3. Each record gives: clone size, J gene, V gene, D gene, CDR3 DNA, CDR3 protein. D genes are given only for firm matches. Clone size, where shown, is once, few, many, or a class for clones that have expanded.

clone_size: few
j_call: TRBJ2-1
v_call: TRBV30
d_call: -
cdr3_nt: TGTGCCTGGAGTGGTAGCGGAGAGCAGTTCTTC
cdr3_aa: CAWSGSGEQFF

clone_size: few
j_call: TRBJ2-7
v_call: TRBV6-6
d_call: -
cdr3_nt: TGTGCCAGCAGTTACTATCCCCCGCGTGAGCAGTACTTC
cdr3_aa: CASSYYPPREQYF

clone_size: few
j_call: TRBJ2-5
v_call: TRBV10-3
d_call: TRBD1
cdr3_nt: TGTGCCATCAGTGGGACAGGCTCTTTCCAAGAGACCCAGTACTTC
cdr3_aa: CAISGTGSFQETQYF

clone_size: many
j_call: TRBJ2-3
v_call: TRBV20-1
d_call: TRBD2
cdr3_nt: TGCAGTGCTTCCGTAGCGGGAGGGCCCACAGATACGCAGTATTTT
cdr3_aa: CSASVAGGPTDTQYF

clone_size: -
j_call: TRBJ1-5
v_call: TRBV20-1
d_call: -
cdr3_nt: TGCAGTGCTAGTAGCACAGGACAGTTCAATCAGCCCCAGCATTTT
cdr3_aa: CSASSTGQFNQPQHF

clone_size: few
j_call: TRBJ2-7
v_call: TRBV10-3
d_call: -
cdr3_nt: TGTGCCATCAGTGACCGGGACGGAGTCTCCTACGAGCAGTACTTC
cdr3_aa: CAISDRDGVSYEQYF

clone_size: few
j_call: TRBJ2-7
v_call: TRBV9
d_call: TRBD1
cdr3_nt: TGTGCCAGCAGCGTAGGAGGGACAGCGAACTACGAGCAGTACTTC
cdr3_aa: CASSVGGTANYEQYF

clone_size: few
j_call: TRBJ1-2
v_call: TRBV12-3/TRBV12-4
d_call: -
cdr3_nt: TGTGCCAGCACCCTGACAGCTAACTATGGCTACACCTTC
cdr3_aa: CASTLTANYGYTF

clone_size: -
j_call: TRBJ2-5
v_call: TRBV3-1
d_call: -
cdr3_nt: TGTGCCAGCAGCCAATTTTCTACTAGCAGAGGGACCCAGTACTTC
cdr3_aa: CASSQFSTSRGTQYF

clone_size: -
j_call: TRBJ2-1
v_call: TRBV15
d_call: TRBD2
cdr3_nt: TGTGCCACCAGTACTCCGTGGACTAGCGGGCCCCCGGTGGAGTTCTTC
cdr3_aa: CATSTPWTSGPPVEFF

clone_size: many
j_call: TRBJ2-2
v_call: TRBV28
d_call: -
cdr3_nt: TGTGCCAGCAGTTTATGGCGGGATCTGCCCGGGGAGCTGTTTTTT
cdr3_aa: CASSLWRDLPGELFF

clone_size: few
j_call: TRBJ2-1
v_call: TRBV28
d_call: -
cdr3_nt: TGTGCCAGCGTCGGCGTGAGTGAGCAGTTCTTC
cdr3_aa: CASVGVSEQFF

clone_size: -
j_call: TRBJ2-1
v_call: TRBV5-1
d_call: -
cdr3_nt: TGCGCCAGCAGATACAGGACGTACAATGAGCAGTTCTTC
cdr3_aa: CASRYRTYNEQFF

clone_size: -
j_call: TRBJ2-2
v_call: TRBV29-1
d_call: -
cdr3_nt: TGCTCCGGACAATCTACCGGGGAGCTGTTTTTT
cdr3_aa: CSGQSTGELFF

clone_size: few
j_call: TRBJ2-4
v_call: TRBV5-1
d_call: -
cdr3_nt: TGCGCCAGCAGCTTGGGTGCTACAGCCAAAAACATTCAGTACTTC
cdr3_aa: CASSLGATAKNIQYF

clone_size: many
j_call: TRBJ2-1
v_call: TRBV12-3/TRBV12-4
d_call: -
cdr3_nt: TGTGCCAGCAGTTTCCAGGGGAGGGCACAGTTCTTC
cdr3_aa: CASSFQGRAQFF

clone_size: many
j_call: TRBJ2-2
v_call: TRBV3-1
d_call: -
cdr3_nt: TGTGCCAGCAGCCAACCCGGGTACTCGAACACCGGGGAGCTGTTTTTT
cdr3_aa: CASSQPGYSNTGELFF

clone_size: many
j_call: TRBJ1-4
v_call: TRBV10-3
d_call: -
cdr3_nt: TGTGCCATCAGTGAGCCTGGACAGCCTGGACGTGAAAAACTGTTTTTT
cdr3_aa: CAISEPGQPGREKLFF

clone_size: few
j_call: TRBJ2-1
v_call: TRBV28
d_call: -
cdr3_nt: TGTGCCAGCAGTTTCTCCCCGACCCGGGAGCAGTTCTTC
cdr3_aa: CASSFSPTREQFF

clone_size: -
j_call: TRBJ2-5
v_call: TRBV27
d_call: TRBD2
cdr3_nt: TGTGCCAGCAGTTCTGACCTGGGACTAGCGGGACCAACCCAGTACTTC
cdr3_aa: CASSSDLGLAGPTQYF

clone_size: few
j_call: TRBJ2-5
v_call: TRBV6-1
d_call: TRBD2
cdr3_nt: TGTGCCAGCAGTGGGCTAGCGGGAGGGCCGTGGCAAGAGACCCAGTACTTC
cdr3_aa: CASSGLAGGPWQETQYF

clone_size: few
j_call: TRBJ1-2
v_call: TRBV20-1
d_call: -
cdr3_nt: TGCAGTGCTAGAAGACAGAACTATGGCTACACCTTC
cdr3_aa: CSARRQNYGYTF

clone_size: -
j_call: TRBJ2-3
v_call: TRBV24-1
d_call: -
cdr3_nt: TGTGCCACCAGGGGGGACCGCACAGATACGCAGTATTTT
cdr3_aa: CATRGDRTDTQYF

clone_size: once
j_call: TRBJ2-2
v_call: TRBV12-3/TRBV12-4
d_call: -
cdr3_nt: TGTGCCAGCAGCCCGGGACTGCACCCCGGGGAGCTGTTTTTT
cdr3_aa: CASSPGLHPGELFF

clone_size: few
j_call: TRBJ1-3
v_call: TRBV12-3/TRBV12-4
d_call: -
cdr3_nt: TGTGCCAGCAGCGCCGGGAAGAAAGTTGGAAGTAGATCTGGAAACACCATATATTTT
cdr3_aa: CASSAGKKVGSRSGNTIYF

clone_size: once
j_call: TRBJ2-7
v_call: TRBV16
d_call: TRBD1
cdr3_nt: TGTGCCAGCAGCCGCCCGGGACAGGGGGCGGACGAGCAGTACTTC
cdr3_aa: CASSRPGQGADEQYF

clone_size: -
j_call: TRBJ2-1
v_call: TRBV15
d_call: -
cdr3_nt: TGTGCCACCAGCAGACTGCGCGTACTGACTGAGCAGTTCTTC
cdr3_aa: CATSRLRVLTEQFF

clone_size: -
j_call: TRBJ2-5
v_call: TRBV4-1
d_call: TRBD2
cdr3_nt: TGCGCCAGCAGGCGGACTAGCGGGAGCGACAGAGAGACCCAGTACTTC
cdr3_aa: CASRRTSGSDRETQYF

clone_size: few
j_call: TRBJ2-7
v_call: TRBV4-3
d_call: TRBD1
cdr3_nt: TGCGCCAGCAGCCAAGGGCAGGGGGCGGAAGAGCAGTACTTC
cdr3_aa: CASSQGQGAEEQYF

clone_size: few
j_call: TRBJ2-7
v_call: TRBV18
d_call: -
cdr3_nt: TGTGCCAGCTCACCACGGGGCATCTACTACGAGCAGTACTTC
cdr3_aa: CASSPRGIYYEQYF

clone_size: few
j_call: TRBJ2-1
v_call: TRBV10-3
d_call: TRBD2
cdr3_nt: TGTGCCATCAGTCGGACTAGCGGGAGTTGGACACCCGCCTTCTCCTACAATGAGCAGTTCTTC
cdr3_aa: CAISRTSGSWTPAFSYNEQFF

clone_size: -
j_call: TRBJ2-7
v_call: TRBV6-5
d_call: -
cdr3_nt: TGTGCCAGCACTTCGGGATCGGTTGGCTCCTACGAGCAGTACTTC
cdr3_aa: CASTSGSVGSYEQYF

clone_size: few
j_call: TRBJ2-1
v_call: TRBV5-6
d_call: -
cdr3_nt: TGTGCCAGCAGCTCTCCGGGACTGTACAATGAGCAGTTCTTC
cdr3_aa: CASSSPGLYNEQFF

clone_size: few
j_call: TRBJ2-2
v_call: TRBV7-2
d_call: -
cdr3_nt: TGTGCCAGCAGCTCGCTAGTGTTCAACACCGGGGAGCTGTTTTTT
cdr3_aa: CASSSLVFNTGELFF

clone_size: -
j_call: TRBJ2-1
v_call: TRBV20-1
d_call: -
cdr3_nt: TGCAGTGCTAGAGGACTAGACAATGAGCAGTTCTTC
cdr3_aa: CSARGLDNEQFF

clone_size: -
j_call: TRBJ2-1
v_call: TRBV11-2
d_call: -
cdr3_nt: TGTGCCAGCAGCTTAGATTACCTAGTCTATGAGCAGTTCTTC
cdr3_aa: CASSLDYLVYEQFF

clone_size: many
j_call: TRBJ2-5
v_call: TRBV20-1
d_call: TRBD2
cdr3_nt: TGCAGTGCTAGAAAGGAGCGGGAGGGCCTTGCGCGAAGGGAGACCCAGTACTTC
cdr3_aa: CSARKEREGLARRETQYF

clone_size: many
j_call: TRBJ2-1
v_call: TRBV28
d_call: -
cdr3_nt: TGTGCCAGCAGCCCTGACAGCCGCACTTACAATGAGCAGTTCTTC
cdr3_aa: CASSPDSRTYNEQFF

clone_size: -
j_call: TRBJ2-1
v_call: TRBV6-4
d_call: TRBD2
cdr3_nt: TGTGCCAGCAGTACTCCGACTCGACTAGCAGCGAGCTCCTACAATGAGCAGTTCTTC
cdr3_aa: CASSTPTRLAASSYNEQFF

clone_size: -
j_call: TRBJ2-3
v_call: TRBV20-1
d_call: TRBD2
cdr3_nt: TGCAGTGCCGGGAAAAGCGGGAGTAGAGATACGCAGTATTTT
cdr3_aa: CSAGKSGSRDTQYF

clone_size: few
j_call: TRBJ2-1
v_call: TRBV10-3
d_call: -
cdr3_nt: TGTGCCATCAGTGGGGGTCAGGGTTCCTACAATGAGCAGTTCTTC
cdr3_aa: CAISGGQGSYNEQFF

clone_size: few
j_call: TRBJ2-1
v_call: TRBV9
d_call: -
cdr3_nt: TGTGCCAGCAGCGCCCGCGGGGCCTCCTACAATGAGCAGTTCTTC
cdr3_aa: CASSARGASYNEQFF

clone_size: -
j_call: TRBJ2-3
v_call: TRBV5-1
d_call: TRBD1
cdr3_nt: TGCGCCAGCAGCTTAATGGGACAGGGGGCCGGGGATACGCAGTATTTT
cdr3_aa: CASSLMGQGAGDTQYF

clone_size: few
j_call: TRBJ2-5
v_call: TRBV5-1
d_call: -
cdr3_nt: TGCGCCAGCAGCTTGTCCGGGGGCGAGAAGACCCAGTACTTC
cdr3_aa: CASSLSGGEKTQYF

clone_size: few
j_call: TRBJ2-1
v_call: TRBV29-1
d_call: TRBD2
cdr3_nt: TGCAGCGTTGAAGGAGGGGCACTAGCGGGAGGGAATTACAATGAGCAGTTCTTC
cdr3_aa: CSVEGGALAGGNYNEQFF

clone_size: few
j_call: TRBJ2-3
v_call: TRBV27
d_call: -
cdr3_nt: TGTGCCAGCAGTTCTATAGACACAGATACGCAGTATTTT
cdr3_aa: CASSSIDTDTQYF

clone_size: -
j_call: TRBJ2-3
v_call: TRBV11-1
d_call: TRBD2
cdr3_nt: TGTGCCAGCAGCCCGGGAAGGAGCGGGAGGGCCGTGACAGATACGCAGTATTTT
cdr3_aa: CASSPGRSGRAVTDTQYF

clone_size: many
j_call: TRBJ2-1
v_call: TRBV3-1
d_call: -
cdr3_nt: TGTGCCAGCAGCCAAGTGGGACTGGAGCAGTTCTTC
cdr3_aa: CASSQVGLEQFF

clone_size: -
j_call: TRBJ2-2
v_call: TRBV28
d_call: -
cdr3_nt: TGTGCCAGCAGGCTTATGCGGGACATTCCCGGGGAGCTGTTTTTT
cdr3_aa: CASRLMRDIPGELFF

clone_size: few
j_call: TRBJ2-7
v_call: TRBV4-1
d_call: TRBD1
cdr3_nt: TGCGCCAGCAGCCAACGCAGTGGGGACAGGGGGTTCGAGCAGTACTTC
cdr3_aa: CASSQRSGDRGFEQYF

clone_size: many
j_call: TRBJ2-3
v_call: TRBV20-1
d_call: TRBD2
cdr3_nt: TGCAGCGCAACCGGGACTAGCGGCACAGATACGCAGTATTTT
cdr3_aa: CSATGTSGTDTQYF

clone_size: -
j_call: TRBJ2-5
v_call: TRBV6-5
d_call: -
cdr3_nt: TGTGCCAGCAGTACTGGACCGGGGGAGACCCAGTACTTC
cdr3_aa: CASSTGPGETQYF

clone_size: once
j_call: TRBJ2-7
v_call: TRBV4-3
d_call: -
cdr3_nt: TGCGCCAGCAGCCAAGATCGAGCTAGCGACTCCTACGAGCAGTACTTC
cdr3_aa: CASSQDRASDSYEQYF

clone_size: few
j_call: TRBJ2-7
v_call: TRBV29-1
d_call: TRBD1
cdr3_nt: TGCAGCGTTCATTCCACCGGGACAGGCGGTATCTCCTACGAGCAGTACTTC
cdr3_aa: CSVHSTGTGGISYEQYF

clone_size: -
j_call: TRBJ1-4
v_call: TRBV12-3/TRBV12-4
d_call: TRBD1
cdr3_nt: TGTGCCAGCAGTGTACAGGGGCGGCATGAAAAACTGTTTTTT
cdr3_aa: CASSVQGRHEKLFF

clone_size: few
j_call: TRBJ2-7
v_call: TRBV5-1
d_call: -
cdr3_nt: TGCGCCAGCAGCCAGTACCAGGGTGCCTACGAGCAGTACTTC
cdr3_aa: CASSQYQGAYEQYF

clone_size: many
j_call: TRBJ2-1
v_call: TRBV20-1
d_call: TRBD2
cdr3_nt: TGCAGTGCTAGAGATCTAATAGCGGGAGCCTACAATGAGCAGTTCTTC
cdr3_aa: CSARDLIAGAYNEQFF

clone_size: few
j_call: TRBJ2-2
v_call: TRBV14
d_call: TRBD2
cdr3_nt: TGTGCCAGCAGCCAAGATGTAGCGGGAGGGCCTTCAGGGGAGCTGTTTTTT
cdr3_aa: CASSQDVAGGPSGELFF